The rows below give T cell receptor beta chains drawn from one sample of a study of blood T cell repertoires in COVID-19. Sequenced by immunoSEQ multiplex PCR; TCRdb stores in-frame clones only, minus some. The sample lists more than 200,000 clones, about nine tenths occurring once. Sequencing was done on a sample of peripheral blood. These receptors were collected from a man aged 70 or older with acute or convalescent COVID-19. The CDR3 runs from the conserved cysteine through the conserved F or W. Each record gives: clone size, CDR3 length, V gene, J gene, D gene, CDR3 protein, CDR3 DNA. A D gene is named only where the DNA matches it firmly. Where a row states a size, it is once, few, many or the class of an expanded clone; other rows omit it.

size: NA
length: 15
V: TRBV6-5
J: TRBJ1-5
D: TRBD1
CDR3: CASSPTGTGKQPQHF
DNA: TGTGCCAGCAGTCCGACGGGGACAGGGAAACAGCCCCAGCATTTT

size: NA
length: 15
V: TRBV5-1
J: TRBJ1-2
D: TRBD1
CDR3: CASSLRQGAGYGYTF
DNA: TGCGCCAGCAGCCTCCGACAGGGGGCAGGCTATGGCTACACCTTC

size: NA
length: 15
V: TRBV27
J: TRBJ2-7
D: TRBD1
CDR3: CASSRDRGSSYEQYF
DNA: TGTGCCAGCAGTCGGGACAGGGGGAGCTCCTACGAGCAGTACTTC

size: NA
length: 15
V: TRBV6-2/TRBV6-3
J: TRBJ2-7
D: TRBD2
CDR3: CASSYGTSASYEQYF
DNA: TGTGCCAGCAGTTATGGGACTAGCGCTTCCTACGAGCAGTACTTC

size: once
length: 12
V: TRBV6-2/TRBV6-3
J: TRBJ2-7
D: NA
CDR3: CASSYSKYEQYF
DNA: TGTGCCAGCAGTTACTCTAAATACGAGCAGTACTTC

size: NA
length: 14
V: TRBV6-5
J: TRBJ2-7
D: NA
CDR3: CASTLDGLAYEQYF
DNA: TGTGCCAGCACCTTAGATGGATTAGCTTACGAGCAGTACTTC

size: NA
length: 16
V: TRBV7-2
J: TRBJ2-1
D: NA
CDR3: CASSYRLGSSYNEQFF
DNA: TGTGCCAGCAGCTACCGACTAGGGAGCTCCTACAATGAGCAGTTCTTC

size: NA
length: 15
V: TRBV7-6
J: TRBJ1-1
D: NA
CDR3: CASSLGGGRGTEAFF
DNA: TGTGCCAGCAGCTTAGGTGGTGGAAGAGGCACTGAAGCTTTCTTT

size: NA
length: 15
V: TRBV3-1/TRBV3-2
J: TRBJ1-5
D: NA
CDR3: CASSQDYGINQPQHF
DNA: TGTGCCAGCAGCCAAGATTACGGGATCAATCAGCCCCAGCATTTT

size: NA
length: 15
V: TRBV7-8
J: TRBJ2-1
D: NA
CDR3: CASSSTGQLFNEQFF
DNA: TGTGCCAGCAGCTCGACCGGACAGCTTTTCAATGAGCAGTTCTTC

size: NA
length: 15
V: TRBV18
J: TRBJ1-5
D: NA
CDR3: CASSPRRDNGQPQHF
DNA: TGTGCCAGCTCACCACGTAGGGACAATGGGCAGCCCCAGCATTTT

size: NA
length: 14
V: TRBV28
J: TRBJ1-4
D: NA
CDR3: CASGGGRLGEKLFF
DNA: TGTGCCAGCGGGGGGGGCAGACTTGGTGAAAAACTGTTTTTT

size: NA
length: 16
V: TRBV7-8
J: TRBJ2-1
D: TRBD2
CDR3: CASSPLTSGTSNEQFF
DNA: TGTGCCAGCAGCCCCCTTACTAGCGGGACTAGCAATGAGCAGTTCTTC

size: NA
length: 14
V: TRBV5-5
J: TRBJ2-1
D: TRBD1
CDR3: CASSDTTGYDEQFF
DNA: TGTGCCAGCAGTGACACGACAGGGTACGATGAGCAGTTCTTC

size: NA
length: 15
V: TRBV7-3
J: TRBJ2-1
D: TRBD2
CDR3: CASSLRLAGVPEQFF
DNA: TGTGCCAGCAGTTTGAGGCTAGCGGGAGTACCCGAGCAGTTCTTC

size: NA
length: 13
V: TRBV6-2/TRBV6-3
J: TRBJ1-1
D: NA
CDR3: CASSHPGHIEAFF
DNA: TGTGCCAGCAGCCACCCGGGACACATAGAAGCTTTCTTT

size: NA
length: 18
V: TRBV5-6
J: TRBJ2-7
D: TRBD2
CDR3: CASSMRRTSGRGSYEQYF
DNA: TGTGCCAGCAGCATGCGACGGACTAGCGGGAGGGGATCCTACGAGCAGTACTTC